Shown below are 17 T cell receptor beta chains from a single sample sequenced in a study of T cell repertoires in aging, cancer and after chemotherapy (dated by TCRdb to the late 2010s). TCR beta rearrangements were amplified from genomic DNA isolated from peripheral blood, not from sorted cells or RNA. The data were produced on an Illumina MiSeq. Rearranged TRB sequences spanning V, D and J segments were amplified by multiplex touch-down PCR using a mixed TRB-A/B primer pool. Using fastp at Q25 and MiXCR, TCRdb reprocessed the public reads and kept productive beta chains. Rows with a matching CDR3 protein are joined into one entry that keeps the most common DNA and genes. Across this sample there are 7,300 or so distinct CDR3 sequences, with around 40% seen only once. Jointly, the top ten make up 15% of the sample. The source material was blood. The receptors were gathered from a human donor in good health.

This clonotype came up a few times. The rearrangement joins TRBV19 to TRBJ2-7, with 7 bases matching TRBD1. J lost 4 bases, V lost 5 bases, and 11 bases had no gene match. The CDR3 consists of 15 residues. CDR1 and CDR2 (germline): LNHDA, SQIVND (reference sequence). CDR3 bases: TGTGCCAGTAGTCGCACCGGGACAGACTATTACGAGCAGTACTTC. Its protein product is CASSRTGTDYYEQYF.

This sequence joins TRBV5-4 and TRBJ2-1; D is unresolved. V was cut by 4 bases and J by 4 bases, with 12 bases left in between. The germline V gene encodes CDR1 SGHNT and CDR2 YYREEE (reference sequence). CDR3 length equals 14 residues. The CDR3 region has the DNA TGTGCCAGCAGCCCGGACCAAAATTACAATGAGCAGTTCTTC. Its translation: CASSPDQNYNEQFF.

The chain is built from TRBV19 and TRBJ2-7, with D maybe TRBD2 (5 bases). Germline V gene sequence: CDR1 LNHDA, CDR2 SQIVND (reference sequence). This CDR3 region has 13 residues. V was trimmed by 6 bases and J by 6 bases, leaving 15 bases between them. Written as DNA, the CDR3 is TGTGCCAGTAGCACCCCACCCCGGGGCGAGCAGTACTTC. Its protein product is CASSTPPRGEQYF. The whole variable domain, filled in from reference TRBV19 and TRBJ2-7, reads DGGITQSPKYLFRKEGQNVTLSCEQNLNHDAMYWYRQDPGQGLRLIYYSQIVNDFQKGDIAEGYSVSREKKESFPLTVTSAQKNPTAFYLCASSTPPRGEQYFGPGTRLTVT.

The chain has TRBV6-2 or TRBV6-3 and TRBJ2-1; the match to TRBD1 covers 8 bases. Trimming took 5 bases from V and 6 from J; bases not matched to a gene: 9. The CDR3 contains 15 residues. CDR1 is MNHEY, CDR2 SVGEGT, per germline. For the CDR3, the DNA is TGTGCCAGCAGTGGAGACAGGGGCCCCTTCAATGAGCAGTTCTTC. Its protein is CASSGDRGPFNEQFF.

The DNA for the CDR3 is TGCGCCAGCAGCCACCACTCACTCGACAGGGCCTACGAGCAGTACTTC. As protein: CASSHHSLDRAYEQYF. The chain has TRBV4-3 and TRBJ2-7, with TRBD1 matching 7 bases. The CDR3 is 16 residues long. The V gene end was trimmed by 3 bases and the J gene end by 2 bases; junction bases not matched to a gene: 10. Germline V gene sequence: CDR1 LGHNA, CDR2 YSLEER.

This clonotype was observed a handful of times. CDR3 nucleotide sequence: TGTGCCAGCACCACAGGGGGCTCTGGAAACACCATATATTTT. It specifies CASTTGGSGNTIYF. The V and J genes are TRBV6-1 and TRBJ1-3, with TRBD1 identical over 8 bases. V lost 7 bases and J lost 0; bases outside the gene matches: 2. The CDR3 sequence is 14 residues long. The germline gives CDR1 MNHNS, CDR2 SASEGT.

To note about this clonotype: This may be a read error, as it is one base from a much larger clone. The chain joins TRBV10-1 to TRBJ1-2, with TRBD1 identical over 7 bases. The germline V gene has CDR1 WNHNN and CDR2 SYGVQD (reference sequence). The CDR3 spans 12 residues. Trimming at V came to 7 bases and at J to 10 bases, leaving 9 bases not matched to a gene. The CDR3 region is CASIRQGLVYTF. In DNA, the CDR3 is TGCGCCAGCATCAGACAGGGTTTGGTCTACACCTTC.

This clonotype was detected once. The gene calls are TRBV10-3 and TRBJ2-3, with 8 nucleotides matching TRBD2. CDR1 ENHRY and CDR2 SYGVKD come from the germline V gene. CDR3 length: 16 residues. The J segment lost 0 bases and the V segment lost 4 bases, leaving 6 bases of the junction unmatched. CDR3: CAISVSAGASTDTQYF. The DNA for the CDR3 is TGTGCCATCAGTGTATCAGCGGGGGCTAGCACAGATACGCAGTATTTT.

In this sample, this clonotype turned up a few times. This sequence joins TRBV6-6 and TRBJ1-6, with unresolved D. Looked up from germline, CDR1 is MNHNY and CDR2 is SVGAGI (reference sequence). This CDR3 is built from 16 residues. The V end was cut by 5 bases, the J end by 4 bases, with 15 bases between. CDR3 in amino acids: CASSLTDGAYNSPLHF. Here the CDR3 DNA reads TGTGCCAGCAGTCTAACGGACGGAGCATATAATTCACCCCTCCACTTT.

The chain recombines TRBV6-5 with TRBJ1-2, with 7 bases matching TRBD1. CDR3 length equals 13 residues. CDR1 and CDR2 (germline): MNHEY, SVGAGI. J was trimmed by 3 bases and V by 7 bases; bases with no gene match: 5. The CDR3 here is CASTIGQDYGYTF. In DNA form, the CDR3 reads TGTGCCAGCACCATTGGACAGGACTATGGCTACACCTTC.

This chain links TRBV19 with TRBJ1-1; 8 nucleotides align to TRBD1. The CDR3 is made up of 15 amino acids. Germline assignment: CDR1 LNHDA and CDR2 SQIVND (reference sequence). V gave up 4 bases and J gave up 4 bases; unmatched junction bases: 8. CDR3 DNA sequence: TGTGCCAGTAGTAAGAACAGGGGGTCTTCCACTGAAGCTTTCTTT. This encodes CASSKNRGSSTEAFF.

V gene TRBV30 combines with J gene TRBJ2-3; D possibly corresponds to TRBD2 (5 bases). V shed 1 base and J shed 6 bases, with 5 bases lying between them. Germline V CDR1 and CDR2: GTSNPN, SVGIG (reference sequence). The CDR3 contains 11 residues. The CDR3 DNA reads TGTGCCTGGAGTGCGGGGGATACGCAGTATTTT. Protein product: CAWSAGDTQYF.

The chain couples TRBV9 to TRBJ2-3; 8 bases line up with TRBD2. Germline V lookup: CDR1 SGDLS, CDR2 YYNGEE. The CDR3 spans 15 residues. Germline trimming cut 0 bases from V and 5 bases from J; bases unmatched to any gene: 5. The CDR3 sequence: CASSVEPGGLDTQYF. The CDR3 DNA reads TGTGCCAGCAGCGTAGAACCGGGGGGGTTAGATACGCAGTATTTT.

The chain is built from TRBV4-3 and TRBJ2-5, with 9 bases matching TRBD2. With V trimmed by 0 bases and J by 7 bases, 6 bases remained unmatched. Looked up from germline, CDR1 is LGHNA and CDR2 is YSLEER. The CDR3 contains 15 residues. Written as DNA, the CDR3 is TGCGCCAGCAGCCAAGAGCGGGGGGGCGTGGGGACCCAGTACTTC. Amino acids: CASSQERGGVGTQYF.

The CDR3 loop is CSARGTSGQNEQYF. CDR3 nucleotide sequence: TGCAGTGCTAGAGGGACTAGCGGGCAAAACGAGCAGTACTTC. The chain links TRBV20-1 to TRBJ2-7; the match to TRBD2 covers 11 bases. This CDR3 is 14 amino acids long. The germline gives CDR1 DFQATT, CDR2 SNEGSKA (reference sequence). The J segment lost 5 bases and the V segment lost 1 base, leaving 4 bases of the junction unmatched.

On this clonotype: Without the conserved terminal phenylalanine or tryptophan, this CDR3 likely stems from a read error. The chain joins TRBV6-5 to TRBJ2-7, with TRBD1 matching 7 bases. The germline V gene encodes CDR1 MNHEY and CDR2 SVGAGI. The V gene end was trimmed by 5 bases and the J gene end by 6 bases; junction bases not matched to a gene: 7. The CDR3 contains 13 residues. CDR3 residues: CASSPDREGEQYL. As DNA, the CDR3 is TGTGCCAGCAGTCCCGACAGGGAAGGCGAGCAGTACTTA.

The J gene is TRBJ1-2, the V gene TRBV7-2; 11 bases line up with TRBD1. Germline trimming cut 1 base from V and 7 bases from J; bases unmatched to any gene: 11. Germline CDR1 is SGHTA and CDR2 is FQGNSA. CDR3 length equals 17 residues. CDR3 loop: CASSLGGDRGRFSGYTF. Here the CDR3 DNA reads TGTGCCAGCAGCTTAGGGGGGGACAGGGGGAGGTTTAGTGGCTACACCTTC. The whole variable domain, remainder taken from reference TRBV7-2 and TRBJ1-2, is GAGVSQSPSNKVTEKGKDVELRCDPISGHTALYWYRQSLGQGLEFLIYFQGNSAPDKSGLPSDRFSAERTGGSVSTLTIQRTQQEDSAVYLCASSLGGDRGRFSGYTFGSGTRLTVV.